Below are 25 T cell receptor beta chains sequenced from a single sample in a study of blood T cell repertoires in COVID-19. The assay was immunoSEQ multiplex PCR, and TCRdb's table has in-frame clones only and misses some. The sample lists around 500,000 clones, approximately 85% occurring once. Sequenced material: peripheral blood. The receptors derive from a human donor in a cohort sampled during active COVID-19.

This chain uses TRBV3-1 (or the pseudogene TRBV3-2) with TRBJ2-7; a weak D match, TRBD2 (5 bases). Germline CDR1 is LGHDT and CDR2 is YNNKEL (reference sequence). This CDR3 region has 13 residues. V lost 1 base, J lost 6 bases, and 10 bases lay in between. The CDR3 spells CASSQGPRGEQYF. CDR3 nucleotide sequence: TGTGCCAGCAGCCAAGGTCCCCGGGGCGAGCAGTACTTC.

V and J are TRBV7-3 and TRBJ2-7; tentatively, D is TRBD1 (7 bases). The V end lost 3 bases, the J end lost 5 bases, and 20 bases lay between the germline ends. Germline values: CDR1 SGHTA, CDR2 FQGTGA. There are 16 residues in the CDR3. The CDR3 sequence is CASSFWKAGGSDEQYF. As DNA, the CDR3 is TGTGCCAGCAGCTTTTGGAAGGCAGGGGGGTCAGACGAGCAGTACTTC.

A few counts support this clone. The chain is built from TRBV3-1 (or the pseudogene TRBV3-2) and TRBJ1-2, with 9 bases matching TRBD1. The CDR3 covers 14 residues. Germline V CDR1 and CDR2: LGHDT, YNNKEL (reference sequence). Trimming removed 3 bases from V and 8 bases from J; junction bases left unmatched: 7. For the CDR3, the DNA is TGTGCCAGCAGCCACCGGGACAGGGATTCCGGCTACACCTTC. This encodes CASSHRDRDSGYTF.

This chain joins TRBV29-1 and TRBJ2-5; 10 bases agree with TRBD2. CDR1 and CDR2 from the germline V gene are SQVTM and ANQGSEA. The CDR3 is made up of 18 amino acids. The V and J ends lost 1 base and 1 base, in that order; junction bases with no gene match: 12. CDR3 sequence (DNA): TGCAGCGTTGAAGGGCTAGCGGGAGCCTCAACCTTCCAAGAGACCCAGTACTTC. Its translation is CSVEGLAGASTFQETQYF.

The chain has TRBV21-1 and TRBJ2-5; the table's D call of TRBD2 was not tested on the DNA. TRBV21-1 is a known pseudogene. The CDR3 loop spans 16 amino acids. This CDR3 is CASSAPRSAGEETQYF. The CDR3 DNA reads as TGTGCCAGCAGCGCTCCCCGAAGTGCGGGAGAGGAGACCCAGTACTTC.

The rearrangement uses TRBV19 and TRBJ2-5; 10 bases fit TRBD2. Per germline, CDR1 LNHDA and CDR2 SQIVND (reference sequence). There are 14 residues in the CDR3. With V trimmed by 10 bases and J by 5 bases, 10 bases remained unmatched. The CDR3 DNA is TGTGCCACCTCTGAGCGGGAGGGCCGGGAGACCCAGTACTTC. It is translated as CATSEREGRETQYF.

Concerning this clone itself: Within the sample, other DNA sequences also encode this same CDR3. The chain links TRBV11-2 to TRBJ2-7; 13 nucleotides match TRBD2. The CDR3 runs 15 residues. V was clipped by 5 bases and J by 2 bases; unmatched bases: 3. Germline loops: CDR1 SGHAT, CDR2 FQNNGV. The CDR3 protein is CASSPGLAGPYEQYF. The CDR3 DNA is TGTGCCAGCAGCCCGGGACTAGCGGGACCCTACGAGCAGTACTTC.

The chain links TRBV2 to TRBJ2-5; a possible D gene is TRBD1 (6 bases). Germline V lookup: CDR1 SNHLY, CDR2 FYNNEI. The germline V and J ends were trimmed by 6 bases and 5 bases, with 10 bases remaining between them. This CDR3 region has 12 residues. The CDR3 protein is CASSRTEETQYF. For the CDR3, the DNA is TGTGCCAGCAGCCGGACAGAGGAGACCCAGTACTTC.

The genes are TRBV5-1 and TRBJ2-1; TRBD2 might be the D (6 bases). This CDR3 is 14 amino acids long. Germline V gene sequence: CDR1 SGHRS, CDR2 YFSETQ. Trimming stripped 4 bases from V and 8 bases from J, with 16 bases between. DNA of the CDR3: TGCGCCAGCAGCCTGCCGGGACTCAACGATGAGCAGTTCTTC. Its translation is CASSLPGLNDEQFF.

To note about this clone: Other DNA sequences in this sample translate to the same CDR3. The chain joins TRBV30 to TRBJ1-1; D uncertain. The CDR3 has 11 amino acids. Trimming removed 3 bases from V and 5 bases from J, with 7 bases in between. Per the germline V gene, CDR1 is GTSNPN and CDR2 is SVGIG (reference sequence). CDR3 residues: CAWSGRTEAFF. In nucleotides, the CDR3 is TGTGCCTGGAGCGGGAGGACTGAAGCTTTCTTT.

On this clone itself: Mismatch with germline at one junction end may stem from a read error. The rearrangement links TRBV7-7 to TRBJ2-3, with 11 bases aligning to TRBD2. Germline-derived CDR1 and CDR2 are SSHAT and FNYEAQ (reference sequence). The CDR3 loop spans 15 amino acids. Written as DNA, the CDR3 is TGTGCTAGCAGCCGACTAGCGGGGACTCATTATACGCAGTATTTT. Amino acid sequence: CASSRLAGTHYTQYF.

The V and J genes are TRBV14 and TRBJ2-1; 9 positions match TRBD2. The CDR3 sequence is 16 residues long. Germline-derived CDR1 and CDR2 are SGHDN and FVKESK. The V and J ends lost 2 bases and 9 bases, in that order; junction bases with no gene match: 11. CDR3 in amino acids: CASSQLKSGRHGEQFF. The CDR3 coding sequence is TGTGCCAGCAGCCAACTTAAAAGCGGGAGGCACGGTGAGCAGTTCTTC.

This clone was observed once. The CDR3 region is CASSPGQGPEKLFF. CDR3 nucleotides: TGCGCCAGCAGCCCAGGACAGGGGCCTGAAAAACTGTTTTTT. The chain couples TRBV5-1 to TRBJ1-4; 9 nucleotides agree with TRBD1. Losses at the gene ends were 4 bases for V and 7 bases for J; bases not matched to a gene: 5. This CDR3 is built from 14 residues. Per the germline V gene, CDR1 is SGHRS and CDR2 is YFSETQ.

This clone was observed a few times. This rearrangement joins TRBV10-3 to TRBJ2-5, with D tentatively TRBD2 (5 bases). CDR1 and CDR2 (germline): ENHRY, SYGVKD. V was cut by 6 bases and J by 2 bases, with 13 bases left in between. This CDR3 has 14 residues. DNA of the CDR3: TGTGCCATCAGCCCGCGGACGGGACAAGAGACCCAGTACTTC. This codes for CAISPRTGQETQYF.

The rearrangement links TRBV28 to TRBJ1-1, with TRBD1 as a possible D gene (6 bases). Trimming cost V 6 bases and J 7 bases, with 18 bases left between them. The CDR3 covers 14 residues. Germline CDR1 is MDHEN and CDR2 is SYDVKM. The CDR3 DNA follows: TGTGCCAGCAGCGTCGCGGGGGCTAGGCGTGAAGCTTTCTTT. Residues: CASSVAGARREAFF. Full variable domain (rest looked up from reference TRBV28 and TRBJ1-1): DVKVTQSSRYLVKRTGEKVFLECVQDMDHENMFWYRQDPGLGLRLIYFSYDVKMKEKGDIPEGYSVSREKKERFSLILESASTNQTSMYLCASSVAGARREAFFGQGTRLTVV.

CDR3 nucleotides: TGCGCCAGCAGCCAAGGATTTTTTCGGGGTGAGCAGTTCTTC. This translates into CASSQGFFRGEQFF. The chain couples TRBV4-3 to TRBJ2-1, with D perhaps matching TRBD2 (5 bases). The CDR3 is 14 residues long. Germline V lookup: CDR1 LGHNA, CDR2 YSLEER. V lost 1 base, J lost 9 bases, and 13 bases lay in between.

The rearrangement joins TRBV30 to TRBJ2-7; D unresolved. The CDR3 totals 11 residues. Trimming removed 4 bases from V and 3 bases from J, with 7 bases in between. Germline V gene lookup returns CDR1 GTSNPN and CDR2 SVGIG (reference sequence). Here the CDR3 DNA reads TGTGCCTGGACGGTGAGCTACGAGCAGTACTTC. As protein: CAWTVSYEQYF.

This clone was found once. V and J are TRBV7-2 and TRBJ1-2; D not resolved. CDR3 length: 17 residues. Germline V gene lookup returns CDR1 SGHTA and CDR2 FQGNSA. Deletions cut 2 bases from V and 2 bases from J, with 18 bases between. CDR3 nucleotide sequence: TGTGCCAGCAGCTTAACCCCGGAGGGAGGGAGGAACTATGGCTACACCTTC. Translated: CASSLTPEGGRNYGYTF.

The rearrangement joins TRBV6-5 to TRBJ1-3; D might be TRBD1 (5 bases). Germline CDR1 reads MNHEY; CDR2 reads SVGAGI. V was clipped by 5 bases and J by 8 bases, with 19 bases between them. This CDR3 is 15 amino acids long. CDR3 residues: CASSIEVGGEDTIYF. The CDR3 DNA reads as TGTGCCAGCAGTATTGAAGTTGGGGGGGAGGACACCATATATTTT.

The V and J genes are TRBV11-2 and TRBJ2-7, with D unresolved. V was trimmed by 5 bases and J by 3 bases, leaving 17 bases between them. CDR3 size: 15 residues. Per the germline V gene, CDR1 is SGHAT and CDR2 is FQNNGV. The CDR3 DNA follows: TGTGCCAGCAGCCCATCAGACTCCTCGGGCTACGAGCAGTACTTC. Its translation is CASSPSDSSGYEQYF.

About this clone: This sample includes further DNA sequences coding for the same CDR3. The chain employs TRBV6-5 and TRBJ2-5; no firm D call. The CDR3 length is 14 residues. V was cut by 2 bases and J by 0 bases, with 7 bases left in between. Germline CDR1 and CDR2: MNHEY and SVGAGI. This chain's CDR3 is CASSYTRYQETQYF. The DNA of the CDR3 is TGTGCCAGCAGTTACACCAGATACCAAGAGACCCAGTACTTC.

The chain combines TRBV5-5 with TRBJ2-1; D is possibly TRBD1 (7 bases). This CDR3 has 13 amino acids. The V end lost 4 bases, the J end lost 7 bases, and 12 bases lay between the germline ends. Germline V gene data show CDR1 as SGHKS and CDR2 as YYEKEE (reference sequence). The CDR3 DNA follows: TGTGCCAGCAGCCCAGGGGGGTATAATGAGCAGTTCTTC. Translation gives CASSPGGYNEQFF.

Concerning this clone: The junction departs from germline at one end; a sequencing error may be responsible. This rearrangement joins TRBV28 to TRBJ2-7; D is ambiguous. This CDR3 has 11 amino acids. From germline, CDR1 is MDHEN and CDR2 SYDVKM. The CDR3 DNA is TGCGCCTCCCAGCGATATTACGAGCAGTACTTC. Protein product: CASQRYYEQYF.

The chain employs TRBV28 and TRBJ1-5, with unresolved D. V lost 5 bases and J lost 0, with 11 bases in between. The CDR3 is made up of 15 amino acids. Germline V lookup: CDR1 MDHEN, CDR2 SYDVKM. Written as DNA, the CDR3 is TGTGCCAGCAGTGGTCCGGGATCTAGCAATCAGCCCCAGCATTTT. This encodes CASSGPGSSNQPQHF.

The chain is built from TRBV27 and TRBJ2-1; tentatively, D is TRBD2 (6 bases). Germline V lookup: CDR1 MNHEY, CDR2 SMNVEV (reference sequence). The CDR3 is 14 amino acids. V was cut by 8 bases and J by 6 bases, with 17 bases left in between. The CDR3 here is CASSPWGDGNEQFF. The CDR3, as DNA: TGTGCCAGCTCTCCCTGGGGGGATGGCAATGAGCAGTTCTTC.